This T cell receptor beta chain was identified during a study of T cell repertoires in cytomegalovirus infection. Overall study: Well-studied HLA-B-restricted epitopes and recently identified HLA-C-restricted epitopes of CMV were both used in the study. Signatures in public TCR beta sequences pointed to both CMV infection and matching HLA type.

The V gene lost 5 bases and the J gene lost 7 bases, with 11 bases spanning the gap. The germline V gene has CDR1 ENHRY and CDR2 SYGVKD. CDR3 length equals 12 residues. Comment on this clonotype: Its specificity is unknown.

TCRdb re-called the reads through MiXCR, storing one row per CDR3 protein. The sample has 400,000 to 600,000 distinct CDR3 sequences, 42% seen once. Broader study findings: Public TCR beta family frequency separated CMV-and-HLA carriers, including in an independent cohort. The ex vivo response was dominated by HLA-C-restricted CMV-specific TCR beta clonotypes.

The sequence came from a human donor in good health (CMV status not recorded). Some clones in this sample may be carry-over from other donors' samples. The sample was cultured PBMCs, taken from culture after CMV antigen stimulation. V gene TRBV10-3 combines with J gene TRBJ1-2; the D is unclear. CDR3 sequence reads: CAISRPLSGYTF. DNA of the CDR3: TGTGCCATCAGTCGGCCCCTCAGTGGCTACACCTTC.